This T cell receptor (beta chain) comes out of a study of blood T cell repertoires in COVID-19. Overall study context: T cells, B-cell-depleted T cells, or PBMCs supplied cDNA or gDNA.

CDR3 length equals 16 residues. V shed 4 bases and J shed 5 bases, with 15 bases lying between them. Germline CDR1 and CDR2: SNHLY and FYNNEI. Original data processing: Reference gene primer amplification yielded estimated nucleated cell counts. Clones were read by immunoSEQ multiplex PCR, and TCRdb kept only the in-frame ones, dropping some. V, J and clone size derive from that table, while D and trimming were established from the DNA sequence. The table records roughly 200,000 clones, 75% to 90% of them present only once. The receptor was derived from a woman in her sixties with acute or convalescent COVID-19. J is TRBJ1-6 and V is TRBV2; maybe TRBD1 (6 bases). Sequencing was done on a sample of peripheral blood. The CDR3 loop is CASSGTGGPNNSPLHF. The CDR3 DNA reads as TGTGCCAGCAGTGGGACGGGGGGCCCTAATAATTCACCCCTCCACTTT.